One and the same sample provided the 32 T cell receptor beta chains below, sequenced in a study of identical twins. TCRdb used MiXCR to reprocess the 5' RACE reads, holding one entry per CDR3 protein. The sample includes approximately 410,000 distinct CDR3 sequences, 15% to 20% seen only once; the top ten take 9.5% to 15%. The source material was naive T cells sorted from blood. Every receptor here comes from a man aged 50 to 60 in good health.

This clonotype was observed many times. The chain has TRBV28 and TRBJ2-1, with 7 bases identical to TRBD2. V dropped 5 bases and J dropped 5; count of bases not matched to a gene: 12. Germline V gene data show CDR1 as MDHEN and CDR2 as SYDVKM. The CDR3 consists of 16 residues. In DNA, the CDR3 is TGTGCCAGCAGTCCCTCCTATCGCGGGGGAGACAATGAGCAGTTCTTC. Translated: CASSPSYRGGDNEQFF.

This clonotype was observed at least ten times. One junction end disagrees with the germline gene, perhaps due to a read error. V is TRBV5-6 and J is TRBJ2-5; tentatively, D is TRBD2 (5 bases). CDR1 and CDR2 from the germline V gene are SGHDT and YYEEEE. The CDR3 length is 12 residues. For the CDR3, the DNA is TGTGCCAGCAGTTTGGGAGCGGAGACCCAGTACTTC. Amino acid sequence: CASSLGAETQYF.

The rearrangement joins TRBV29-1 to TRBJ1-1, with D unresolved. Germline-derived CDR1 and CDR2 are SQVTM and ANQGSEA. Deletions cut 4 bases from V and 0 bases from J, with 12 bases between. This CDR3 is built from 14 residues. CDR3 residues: CSVADLSLNTEAFF. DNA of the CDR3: TGCAGCGTTGCCGATCTAAGCCTGAACACTGAAGCTTTCTTT. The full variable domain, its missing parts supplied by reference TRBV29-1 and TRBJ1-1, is SAVISQKPSRDICQRGTSLTIQCQVDSQVTMMFWYRQQPGQSLTLIATANQGSEATYESGFVIDKFPISRPNLTFSTLTVSNMSPEDSSIYLCSVADLSLNTEAFFGQGTRLTVV.

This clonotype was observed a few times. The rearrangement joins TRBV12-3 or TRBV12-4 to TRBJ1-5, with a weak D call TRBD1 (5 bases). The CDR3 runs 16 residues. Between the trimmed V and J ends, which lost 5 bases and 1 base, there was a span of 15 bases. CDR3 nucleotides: TGTGCCAGCAGTCCTCAGGGAAGGGAGAGCAATCAGCCCCAGCATTTT. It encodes CASSPQGRESNQPQHF.

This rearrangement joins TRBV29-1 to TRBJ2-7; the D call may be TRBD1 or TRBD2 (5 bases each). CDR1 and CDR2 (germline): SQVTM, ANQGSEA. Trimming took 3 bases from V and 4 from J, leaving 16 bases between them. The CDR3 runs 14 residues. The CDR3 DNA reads TGCAGCGTTGAGTTCCGGGGCAGGACTTACGAGCAGTACTTC. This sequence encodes CSVEFRGRTYEQYF.

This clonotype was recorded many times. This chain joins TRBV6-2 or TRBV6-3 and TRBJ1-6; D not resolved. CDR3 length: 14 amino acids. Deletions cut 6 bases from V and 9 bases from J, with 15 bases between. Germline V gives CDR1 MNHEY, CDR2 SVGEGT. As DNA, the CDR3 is TGTGCCAGCAGCTCGGGCCACGCGGGTTCACCCCTCCACTTT. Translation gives CASSSGHAGSPLHF.

The CDR3 protein is CASSYPTSGSTDTQYF. CDR3 sequence (DNA): TGTGCCAGCAGTTACCCGACTAGTGGGAGCACAGATACGCAGTATTTT. The chain couples TRBV6-5 to TRBJ2-3; D might be TRBD2 (6 bases). V shed 2 bases and J shed 0 bases, with 12 bases lying between them. Germline CDR1 reads MNHEY; CDR2 reads SVGAGI. This CDR3 has 16 amino acids.

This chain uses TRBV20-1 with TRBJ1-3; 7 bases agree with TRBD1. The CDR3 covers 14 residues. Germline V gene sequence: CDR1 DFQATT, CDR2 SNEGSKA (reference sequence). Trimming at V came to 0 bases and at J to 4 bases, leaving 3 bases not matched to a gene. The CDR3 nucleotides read TGCAGTGCTAGAGATCCGGACAGGGGAAACACCATATATTTT. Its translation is CSARDPDRGNTIYF.

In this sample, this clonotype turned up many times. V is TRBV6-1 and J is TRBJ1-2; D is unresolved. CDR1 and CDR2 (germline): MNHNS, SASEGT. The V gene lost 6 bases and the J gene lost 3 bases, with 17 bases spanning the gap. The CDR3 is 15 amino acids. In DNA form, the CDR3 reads TGTGCCAGCAGCCCTAGGAACACTTTAGACTATGGCTACACCTTC. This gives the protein CASSPRNTLDYGYTF.

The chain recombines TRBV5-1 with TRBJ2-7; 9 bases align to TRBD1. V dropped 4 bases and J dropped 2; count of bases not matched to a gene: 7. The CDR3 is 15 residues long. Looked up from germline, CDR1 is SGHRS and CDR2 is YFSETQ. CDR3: CASSIGQGITYEQYF. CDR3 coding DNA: TGCGCCAGCAGCATAGGACAGGGGATTACCTACGAGCAGTACTTC. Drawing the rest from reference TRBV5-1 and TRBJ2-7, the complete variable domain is KAGVTQTPRYLIKTRGQQVTLSCSPISGHRSVSWYQQTPGQGLQFLFEYFSETQRNKGNFPGRFSGRQFSNSRSEMNVSTLELGDSALYLCASSIGQGITYEQYFGPGTRLTVT.

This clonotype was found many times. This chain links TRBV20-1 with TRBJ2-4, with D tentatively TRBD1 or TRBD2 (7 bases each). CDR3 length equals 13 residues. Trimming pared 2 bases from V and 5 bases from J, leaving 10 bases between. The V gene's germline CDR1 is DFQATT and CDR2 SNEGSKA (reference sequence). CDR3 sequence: CSARQGGENIQYF. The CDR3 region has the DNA TGCAGTGCTAGACAGGGGGGGGAAAACATTCAGTACTTC.

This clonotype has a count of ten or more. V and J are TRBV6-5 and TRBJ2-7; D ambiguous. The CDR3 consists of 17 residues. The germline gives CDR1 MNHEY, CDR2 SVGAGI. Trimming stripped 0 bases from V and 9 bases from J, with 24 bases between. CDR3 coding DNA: TGTGCCAGCAGTTACTCGAAGGCCCCCGGGCCCCTCATGAGGCAGTACTTC. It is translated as CASSYSKAPGPLMRQYF.

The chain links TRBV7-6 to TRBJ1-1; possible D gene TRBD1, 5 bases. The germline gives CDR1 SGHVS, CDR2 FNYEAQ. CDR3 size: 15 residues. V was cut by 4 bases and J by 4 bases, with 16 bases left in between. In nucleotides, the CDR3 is TGTGCCAGCAGCTCTCGGGGGGGAAGCGGCACTGAAGCTTTCTTT. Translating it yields CASSSRGGSGTEAFF.

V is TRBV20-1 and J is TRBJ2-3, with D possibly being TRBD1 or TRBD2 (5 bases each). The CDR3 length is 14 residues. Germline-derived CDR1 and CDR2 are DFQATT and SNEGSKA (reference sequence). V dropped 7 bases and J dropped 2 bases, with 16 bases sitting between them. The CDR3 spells CSVRDGYNTDTQYF. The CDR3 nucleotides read TGCAGTGTTAGGGACGGATATAACACAGATACGCAGTATTTT.

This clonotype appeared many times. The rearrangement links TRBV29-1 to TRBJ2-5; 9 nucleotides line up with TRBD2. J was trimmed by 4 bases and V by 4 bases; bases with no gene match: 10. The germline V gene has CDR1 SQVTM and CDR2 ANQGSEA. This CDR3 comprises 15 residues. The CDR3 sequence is CSVALWLAGRETQYF. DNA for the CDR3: TGCAGCGTTGCCCTTTGGCTAGCGGGGAGAGAGACCCAGTACTTC.

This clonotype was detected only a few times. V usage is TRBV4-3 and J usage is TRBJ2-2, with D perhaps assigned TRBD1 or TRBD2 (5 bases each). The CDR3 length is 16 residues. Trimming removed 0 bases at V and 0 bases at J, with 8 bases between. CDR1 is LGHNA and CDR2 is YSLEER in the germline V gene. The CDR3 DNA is TGCGCCAGCAGCCAAGAGAGAGGGGCGAACACCGGGGAGCTGTTTTTT. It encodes CASSQERGANTGELFF.

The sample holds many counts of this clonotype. CDR3 residues: CASSAEGTRVYEQYF. CDR3 nucleotides: TGCGCCAGCAGCGCGGAAGGGACAAGGGTCTACGAGCAGTACTTC. This chain links TRBV5-1 with TRBJ2-7; perhaps TRBD1 as D (6 bases). The V end lost 4 bases, the J end lost 3 bases, and 17 bases lay between the germline ends. CDR3 length: 15 amino acids. Looked up from germline, CDR1 is SGHRS and CDR2 is YFSETQ. Based on the CDR3 plus reference TRBV5-1 and TRBJ2-7, the full variable domain is KAGVTQTPRYLIKTRGQQVTLSCSPISGHRSVSWYQQTPGQGLQFLFEYFSETQRNKGNFPGRFSGRQFSNSRSEMNVSTLELGDSALYLCASSAEGTRVYEQYFGPGTRLTVT.

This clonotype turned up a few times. The CDR3: CAASRSYGYTF. CDR3 in DNA: TGTGCCGCCTCGCGAAGCTATGGCTACACCTTC. The chain couples TRBV12-3 or TRBV12-4 to TRBJ1-2; no definite D call. This CDR3 is 11 amino acids long. Trimming left V 11 bases short and J 4 bases short, with 11 bases between.

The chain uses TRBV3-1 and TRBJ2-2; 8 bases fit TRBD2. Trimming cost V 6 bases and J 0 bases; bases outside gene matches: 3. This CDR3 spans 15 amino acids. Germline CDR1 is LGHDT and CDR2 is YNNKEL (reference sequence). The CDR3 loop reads CASRNSGTNTGELFF. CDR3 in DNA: TGTGCCAGCAGGAATAGCGGGACGAACACCGGGGAGCTGTTTTTT. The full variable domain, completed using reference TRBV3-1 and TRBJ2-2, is DTAVSQTPKYLVTQMGNDKSIKCEQNLGHDTMYWYKQDSKKFLKIMFSYNNKELIINETVPNRFSPKSPDKAHLNLHINSLELGDSAVYFCASRNSGTNTGELFFGEGSRLTVL.

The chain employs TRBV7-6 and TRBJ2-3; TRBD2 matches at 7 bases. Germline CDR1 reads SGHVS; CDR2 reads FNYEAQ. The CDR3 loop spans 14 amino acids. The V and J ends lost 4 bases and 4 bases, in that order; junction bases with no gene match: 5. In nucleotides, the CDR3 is TGTGCCAGCAGCTCGACTAGCTTCGCAGATACGCAGTATTTT. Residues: CASSSTSFADTQYF.

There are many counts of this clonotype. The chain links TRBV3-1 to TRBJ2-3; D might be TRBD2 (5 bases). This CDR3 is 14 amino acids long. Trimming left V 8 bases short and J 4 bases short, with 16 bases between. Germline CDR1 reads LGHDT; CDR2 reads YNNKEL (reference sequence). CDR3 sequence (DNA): TGTGCCAGCGCGGTACGGGGTAGCGCAGATACGCAGTATTTT. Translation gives CASAVRGSADTQYF.

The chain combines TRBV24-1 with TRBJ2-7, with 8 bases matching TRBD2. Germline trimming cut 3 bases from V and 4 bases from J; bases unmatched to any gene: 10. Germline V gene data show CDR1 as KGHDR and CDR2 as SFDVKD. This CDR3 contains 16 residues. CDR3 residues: CATSDQGVAGQYEQYF. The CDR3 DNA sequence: TGTGCCACCAGTGATCAAGGGGTAGCGGGGCAGTACGAGCAGTACTTC.

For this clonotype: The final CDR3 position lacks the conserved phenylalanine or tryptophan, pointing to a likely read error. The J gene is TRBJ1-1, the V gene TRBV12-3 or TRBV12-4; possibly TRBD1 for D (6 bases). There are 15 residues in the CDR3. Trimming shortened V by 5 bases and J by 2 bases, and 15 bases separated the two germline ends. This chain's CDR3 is CASSPGGTLNTEAFL. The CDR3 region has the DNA TGTGCCAGCAGTCCCGGAGGGACACTAAACACTGAAGCTTTCCTT.

DNA of the CDR3: TGTGCCAGCAGCCCTACCAGCGGGAGTAGCCCAGATACGCAGTATTTT. Translating gives CASSPTSGSSPDTQYF. The V gene is TRBV28, the J gene TRBJ2-3, with 8 bases identical to TRBD2. Germline loops: CDR1 MDHEN, CDR2 SYDVKM. The CDR3 totals 16 residues. Trimming cost V 6 bases and J 4 bases; bases outside gene matches: 12.

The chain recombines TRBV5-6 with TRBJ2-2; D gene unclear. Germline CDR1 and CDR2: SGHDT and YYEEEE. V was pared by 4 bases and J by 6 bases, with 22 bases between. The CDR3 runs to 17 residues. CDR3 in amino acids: CASSPMGLPAMSGELFF. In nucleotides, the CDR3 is TGTGCCAGCAGCCCAATGGGATTGCCCGCGATGTCCGGGGAGCTGTTTTTT. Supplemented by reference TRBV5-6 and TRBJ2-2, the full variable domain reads DAGVTQSPTHLIKTRGQQVTLRCSPKSGHDTVSWYQQALGQGPQFIFQYYEEEERQRGNFPDRFSGHQFPNYSSELNVNALLLGDSALYLCASSPMGLPAMSGELFFGEGSRLTVL.

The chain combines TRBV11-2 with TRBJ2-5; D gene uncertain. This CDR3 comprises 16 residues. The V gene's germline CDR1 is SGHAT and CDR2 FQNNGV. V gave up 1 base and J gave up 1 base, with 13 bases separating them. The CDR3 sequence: CASSLAGRAPQETQYF. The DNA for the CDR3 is TGTGCCAGCAGCTTAGCTGGTAGGGCCCCCCAAGAGACCCAGTACTTC.

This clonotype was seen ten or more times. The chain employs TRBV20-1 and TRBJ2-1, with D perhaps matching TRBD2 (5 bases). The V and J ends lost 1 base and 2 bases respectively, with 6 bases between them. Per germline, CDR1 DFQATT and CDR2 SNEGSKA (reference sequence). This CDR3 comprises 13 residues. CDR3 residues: CSARGTAYNEQFF. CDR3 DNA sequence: TGCAGTGCTAGAGGGACTGCCTACAATGAGCAGTTCTTC.

The CDR3 reads CASSLFLTGEEQFF. The CDR3 DNA follows: TGTGCCAGCAGCTTATTCCTGACAGGGGAGGAGCAGTTCTTC. The chain is built from TRBV7-2 and TRBJ2-1; the match to TRBD1 covers 8 bases. The J segment lost 10 bases and the V segment lost 2 bases, leaving 7 bases of the junction unmatched. CDR1 is SGHTA and CDR2 is FQGNSA in the germline V gene. This CDR3 is built from 14 residues. The full variable domain, in which reference TRBV7-2 and TRBJ2-1 provide the parts outside the CDR3, is GAGVSQSPSNKVTEKGKDVELRCDPISGHTALYWYRQSLGQGLEFLIYFQGNSAPDKSGLPSDRFSAERTGGSVSTLTIQRTQQEDSAVYLCASSLFLTGEEQFFGPGTRLTVL.

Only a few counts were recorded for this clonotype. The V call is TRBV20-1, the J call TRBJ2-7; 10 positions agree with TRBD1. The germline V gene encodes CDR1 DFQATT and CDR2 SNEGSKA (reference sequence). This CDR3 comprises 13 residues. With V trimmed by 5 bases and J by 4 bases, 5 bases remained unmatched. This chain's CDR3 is CSARQGARYEQYF. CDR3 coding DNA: TGCAGTGCTCGACAGGGGGCGCGGTACGAGCAGTACTTC.

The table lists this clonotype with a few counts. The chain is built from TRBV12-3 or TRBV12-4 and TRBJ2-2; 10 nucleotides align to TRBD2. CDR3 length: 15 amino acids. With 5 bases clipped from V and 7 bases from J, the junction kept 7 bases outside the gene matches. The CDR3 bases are TGTGCCAGCAGTCCCTCTAGCGGGGGTAACGGGGAGCTGTTTTTT. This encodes CASSPSSGGNGELFF.

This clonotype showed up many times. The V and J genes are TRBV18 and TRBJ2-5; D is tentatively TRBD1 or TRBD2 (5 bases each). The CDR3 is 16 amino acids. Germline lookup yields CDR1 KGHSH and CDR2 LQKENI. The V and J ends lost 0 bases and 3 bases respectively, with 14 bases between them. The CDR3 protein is CASSPPRETREETQYF. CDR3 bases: TGTGCCAGCTCACCACCGAGGGAGACCAGGGAAGAGACCCAGTACTTC.

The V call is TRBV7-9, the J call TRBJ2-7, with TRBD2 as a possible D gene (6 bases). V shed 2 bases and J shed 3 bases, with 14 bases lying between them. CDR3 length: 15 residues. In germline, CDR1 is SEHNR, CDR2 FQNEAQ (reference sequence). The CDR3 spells CASSLRRNGGYEQYF. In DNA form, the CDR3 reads TGTGCCAGCAGCTTACGCAGGAACGGGGGCTACGAGCAGTACTTC.